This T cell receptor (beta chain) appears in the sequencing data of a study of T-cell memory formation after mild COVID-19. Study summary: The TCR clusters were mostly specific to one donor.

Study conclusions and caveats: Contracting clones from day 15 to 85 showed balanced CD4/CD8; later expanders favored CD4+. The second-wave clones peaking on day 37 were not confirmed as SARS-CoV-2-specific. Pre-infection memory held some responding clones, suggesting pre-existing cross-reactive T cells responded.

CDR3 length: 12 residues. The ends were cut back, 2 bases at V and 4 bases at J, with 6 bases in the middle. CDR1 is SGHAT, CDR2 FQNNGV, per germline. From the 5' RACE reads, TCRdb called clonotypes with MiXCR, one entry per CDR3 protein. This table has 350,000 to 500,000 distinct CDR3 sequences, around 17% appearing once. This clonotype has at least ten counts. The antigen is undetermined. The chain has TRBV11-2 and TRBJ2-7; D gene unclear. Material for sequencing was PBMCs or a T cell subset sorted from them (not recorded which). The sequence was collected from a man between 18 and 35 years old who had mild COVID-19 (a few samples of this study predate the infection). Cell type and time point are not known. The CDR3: CASSLREYEQYF. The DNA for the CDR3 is TGTGCCAGCAGCTTACGCGAGTACGAGCAGTACTTC. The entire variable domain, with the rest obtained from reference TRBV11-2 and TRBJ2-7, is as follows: EAGVAQSPRYKIIEKRQSVAFWCNPISGHATLYWYQQILGQGPKLLIQFQNNGVVDDSQLPKDRFSAERLKGVDSTLKIQPAKLEDSAVYLCASSLREYEQYFGPGTRLTVT.